What follows are 26 T cell receptor beta chains derived from one specimen sequenced in a study of PD-L1 blockade in urothelial cancer. This sample's time point: pretreatment peripheral blood. Profiling relied on immunoSEQ multiplex PCR, and the TCRdb table lists in-frame clones only, not all of them. The table has about 47,000 clones, approximately 80% seen once. The sample was PBMCs, taken around atezolizumab (anti-PD-L1) treatment. The receptor set was obtained from a man in his 60s with urothelial cancer.

The chain has TRBV2 and TRBJ1-6, with 10 bases identical to TRBD1. Germline V CDR1 and CDR2: SNHLY, FYNNEI. The CDR3 is 15 amino acids. With V trimmed by 4 bases and J by 9 bases, 6 bases remained unmatched. CDR3 region: CASSAGTGVGSPLHF. The CDR3 coding sequence is TGTGCCAGCAGTGCCGGGACAGGGGTGGGTTCACCCCTCCACTTT.

CDR3 coding DNA: TGTGCCATCAGCCTGACAGGGACGGCAGAGACCCAGTACTTC. It is translated as CAISLTGTAETQYF. The J gene is TRBJ2-5, the V gene TRBV10-3, with 7 bases that match TRBD1. Trimming at V came to 6 bases and at J to 4 bases, leaving 8 bases not matched to a gene. The CDR3 has 14 amino acids. Germline assignment: CDR1 ENHRY and CDR2 SYGVKD.

The CDR3: CASSGRTGLYNEQFF. CDR3 bases: TGCGCCAGCAGTGGTAGGACAGGGCTCTACAATGAGCAGTTCTTC. V usage is TRBV10-1 and J usage is TRBJ2-1, with 8 bases that match TRBD1. The CDR3 is 15 amino acids. Germline loops: CDR1 WNHNN, CDR2 SYGVQD (reference sequence). With 4 bases clipped from V and 3 bases from J, the junction kept 5 bases outside the gene matches.

The V call is TRBV18, the J call TRBJ1-4; 9 bases line up with TRBD1. Germline V gene sequence: CDR1 KGHSH, CDR2 LQKENI. The J segment lost 2 bases and the V segment lost 2 bases, leaving 0 bases of the junction unmatched. This CDR3 is 15 amino acids long. The CDR3: CASSPGTGTNEKLFF. The CDR3, as DNA: TGTGCCAGCTCACCAGGGACAGGGACTAATGAAAAACTGTTTTTT. The whole variable domain, filled in from reference TRBV18 and TRBJ1-4, reads NAGVMQNPRHLVRRRGQEARLRCSPMKGHSHVYWYRQLPEEGLKFMVYLQKENIIDESGMPKERFSAEFPKEGPSILRIQQVVRGDSAAYFCASSPGTGTNEKLFFGSGTQLSVL.

The chain combines TRBV28 with TRBJ2-2; TRBD1 matches at 9 bases. V gave up 9 bases and J gave up 6 bases; unmatched junction bases: 8. CDR1 and CDR2 (germline): MDHEN, SYDVKM. CDR3 length: 14 amino acids. Written as DNA, the CDR3 is TGTGCCAGTTCGGGACAGGGATTTGCCGGGGAGCTGTTTTTT. As protein: CASSGQGFAGELFF.

The chain joins TRBV14 to TRBJ2-3, with 7 positions matching TRBD2. Losses at the gene ends were 1 base for V and 2 bases for J; bases not matched to a gene: 6. The germline V gene encodes CDR1 SGHDN and CDR2 FVKESK. This CDR3 is 16 amino acids long. The CDR3 sequence is CASSQAGGGFTDTQYF. The CDR3 nucleotides read TGTGCCAGCAGCCAAGCGGGCGGGGGTTTCACAGATACGCAGTATTTT.

The genes are TRBV7-9 and TRBJ2-1; D not certain. Germline CDR1 and CDR2: SEHNR and FQNEAQ (reference sequence). The CDR3 is 12 residues long. V lost 5 bases and J lost 15, with 17 bases in between. The CDR3 DNA reads TGTGCCAGCAGCGTAGAGGCCACAGCTCTGTTCTTC. This gives the protein CASSVEATALFF.

The chain joins TRBV6-1 to TRBJ1-2; the D gene is possibly TRBD1 (5 bases). The CDR3 consists of 13 residues. Germline assignment: CDR1 MNHNS and CDR2 SASEGT. Trimming pared 3 bases from V and 8 bases from J, leaving 13 bases between. The CDR3 loop reads CASSDPGGVGYTF. For the CDR3, the DNA is TGTGCCAGCAGTGACCCGGGAGGGGTCGGCTACACCTTC.

V gene TRBV5-1 combines with J gene TRBJ2-2, with a weak D call TRBD2 (6 bases). With 0 bases removed from V and 2 bases from J, the gap between germline ends came to 11 bases. The CDR3 extends over 16 amino acids. Germline V CDR1 and CDR2: SGHRS, YFSETQ. CDR3 in DNA: TGCGCCAGCAGCTTGGGGCGGACTACTAACACCGGGGAGCTGTTTTTT. This sequence encodes CASSLGRTTNTGELFF.

This chain uses TRBV2 with TRBJ1-5; TRBD1 aligns across 7 bases. With 6 bases clipped from V and 3 bases from J, the junction kept 8 bases outside the gene matches. CDR1 and CDR2 (germline): SNHLY, FYNNEI. The CDR3 covers 15 residues. CDR3 in DNA: TGTGCCAGCAGAACCGGGACAGAGTCCAATCAGCCCCAGCATTTT. Amino acid sequence: CASRTGTESNQPQHF.

The rearrangement joins TRBV4-1 to TRBJ2-7; D is ambiguous. Germline CDR1 MGHRA, CDR2 YSYEKL. This CDR3 is 14 amino acids long. With 0 bases removed from V and 3 bases from J, the gap between germline ends came to 9 bases. The CDR3 is CASSQDLAFYEQYF. The CDR3 DNA reads TGCGCCAGCAGCCAAGATTTGGCCTTCTACGAGCAGTACTTC.

The chain uses TRBV29-1 and TRBJ2-2; no reliable D call. The length of the CDR3 is 13 residues. Germline CDR1 and CDR2: SQVTM and ANQGSEA. Trimming shortened V by 6 bases and J by 1 base, and 9 bases separated the two germline ends. The CDR3: CSVLPKNTGELFF. DNA for the CDR3: TGCAGCGTACTACCGAAGAACACCGGGGAGCTGTTTTTT.

The chain links TRBV19 to TRBJ2-1, with TRBD2 identical over 8 bases. CDR1 LNHDA and CDR2 SQIVND come from the germline V gene (reference sequence). The V gene end was trimmed by 1 base and the J gene end by 2 bases; junction bases not matched to a gene: 7. The CDR3 is 17 residues long. The CDR3 loop reads CASSIGGGRRAYNEQFF. The CDR3 coding sequence is TGTGCCAGTAGTATAGGCGGCGGGAGGCGCGCCTACAATGAGCAGTTCTTC.

This clone was seen just once. The chain links TRBV18 to TRBJ1-4; 9 positions agree with TRBD1. V lost 5 bases and J lost 5; bases outside the gene matches: 6. The CDR3 runs to 15 residues. Germline V gene sequence: CDR1 KGHSH, CDR2 LQKENI. CDR3 DNA sequence: TGTGCCAGCTCAATGGGGACAGGGTGGAATGAAAAACTGTTTTTT. This sequence encodes CASSMGTGWNEKLFF.

The chain couples TRBV7-2 to TRBJ2-6, with 7 positions matching TRBD1. The CDR3 sequence is 15 residues long. V was pared by 4 bases and J by 1 base, with 1 base of the junction left unmatched. CDR1 and CDR2 (germline): SGHTA, FQGNSA. For the CDR3, the DNA is TGTGCCAGCAGCTACAGGGGTTCTGGGGCCAACGTCCTGACTTTC. Protein sequence: CASSYRGSGANVLTF.

The chain is built from TRBV25-1 and TRBJ2-7; TRBD1 matches 9 bases. This CDR3 is 16 amino acids long. J lost 4 bases, V lost 5 bases, and 12 bases had no gene match. The V gene's germline CDR1 is MGHDK and CDR2 SYGVNS. The CDR3 reads CASSTSGGQGGYEQYF. The CDR3 nucleotides are TGTGCCAGCAGTACCTCGGGGGGACAGGGCGGTTACGAGCAGTACTTC.

The chain uses TRBV7-9 and TRBJ1-1; no reliable D call. With 5 bases removed from V and 8 bases from J, the gap between germline ends came to 15 bases. Germline V lookup: CDR1 SEHNR, CDR2 FQNEAQ (reference sequence). The CDR3 is 13 residues long. CDR3 amino acids: CASSPTDYQEAFF. CDR3 sequence (DNA): TGTGCCAGCAGCCCAACAGATTACCAAGAAGCTTTCTTT. The variable domain in full, completed from reference TRBV7-9 and TRBJ1-1, reads DTGVSQNPRHKITKRGQNVTFRCDPISEHNRLYWYRQTLGQGPEFLTYFQNEAQLEKSRLLSDRFSAERPKGSFSTLEIQRTEQGDSAMYLCASSPTDYQEAFFGQGTRLTVV.

This clone was seen only once. The chain couples TRBV5-1 to TRBJ2-2, with 7 bases fitting TRBD1. The CDR3 contains 16 residues. CDR1 is SGHRS and CDR2 is YFSETQ in the germline V gene. V was clipped by 1 base and J by 2 bases; unmatched bases: 5. CDR3 sequence (DNA): TGCGCCAGCAGCTTGCGGACAGGCGGTAACACCGGGGAGCTGTTTTTT. This sequence encodes CASSLRTGGNTGELFF.

The CDR3 loop reads CASSLVPAGVNEQFF. The CDR3, as DNA: TGTGCCAGCAGCTTAGTTCCAGCGGGGGTGAATGAGCAGTTCTTC. This chain uses TRBV7-2 with TRBJ2-1, with 8 bases fitting TRBD2. V lost 1 base and J lost 7; bases outside the gene matches: 6. This CDR3 has 15 amino acids. CDR1 is SGHTA, CDR2 FQGNSA, per germline.

The count of this clone is one. The gene calls are TRBV5-5 and TRBJ2-3, with D perhaps matching TRBD1 (5 bases). Germline CDR1 SGHKS, CDR2 YYEKEE (reference sequence). The CDR3 contains 15 residues. With 0 bases removed from V and 3 bases from J, the gap between germline ends came to 11 bases. In nucleotides, the CDR3 is TGTGCCAGCAGCTTGGGTGTCAGGGTTACAGATACGCAGTATTTT. Its protein product is CASSLGVRVTDTQYF.

V is TRBV5-8 and J is TRBJ2-1, with D possibly being TRBD1 (6 bases). The V gene lost 5 bases and the J gene lost 3 bases, with 15 bases spanning the gap. The CDR3 runs to 15 residues. Germline assignment: CDR1 SGHTS and CDR2 YDEGEE. Here the CDR3 DNA reads TGTGCCAGCAGAATTCTCTCAGGGGACTACAATGAGCAGTTCTTC. Encoded protein: CASRILSGDYNEQFF.

By proportion, this clone is medium-sized (0.01 to 0.1%). This chain connects TRBV7-2 to TRBJ2-2; TRBD2 matches at 8 bases. With 0 bases clipped from V and 5 bases from J, the junction kept 20 bases outside the gene matches. The germline CDR1 and CDR2 sequences are SGHTA and FQGNSA. The CDR3 contains 21 residues. The CDR3, as DNA: TGTGCCAGCAGCTTAGCGACCTGGGAGGCAGCGGGGGAAAGATTTACCGGGGAGCTGTTTTTT. Protein: CASSLATWEAAGERFTGELFF. Filled out from reference TRBV7-2 and TRBJ2-2, the complete variable domain reads GAGVSQSPSNKVTEKGKDVELRCDPISGHTALYWYRQSLGQGLEFLIYFQGNSAPDKSGLPSDRFSAERTGGSVSTLTIQRTQQEDSAVYLCASSLATWEAAGERFTGELFFGEGSRLTVL.

The chain is built from TRBV20-1 and TRBJ1-5; D is ambiguous. The CDR3 consists of 10 residues. Germline CDR1 is DFQATT and CDR2 is SNEGSKA (reference sequence). Trimming removed 5 bases at V and 7 bases at J, with 6 bases between. Written as DNA, the CDR3 is TGCAGTGCTCAATCCCAGCCCCAGCATTTT. Protein sequence: CSAQSQPQHF.

This sequence joins TRBV28 and TRBJ1-4; 10 bases map to TRBD1. Germline values: CDR1 MDHEN, CDR2 SYDVKM. The CDR3 is made up of 15 amino acids. J was trimmed by 6 bases and V by 5 bases; bases with no gene match: 6. CDR3 sequence reads: CASSLSGTGDEKLFF. The CDR3 nucleotides read TGTGCCAGCAGTCTCTCCGGGACAGGGGATGAAAAACTGTTTTTT.

The rearrangement links TRBV19 to TRBJ1-5, with a weak D call TRBD1 (6 bases). V dropped 3 bases and J dropped 6 bases, with 18 bases sitting between them. CDR1 LNHDA and CDR2 SQIVND come from the germline V gene (reference sequence). The CDR3 has 16 residues. CDR3 coding DNA: TGTGCCAGTAGTATTACGTCGTCAGGGGTCGGTCAGCCCCAGCATTTT. The encoded protein is CASSITSSGVGQPQHF.

V usage is TRBV19 and J usage is TRBJ2-7; 9 bases are shared with TRBD1. Germline trimming cut 6 bases from V and 0 bases from J; bases unmatched to any gene: 12. The CDR3 loop spans 17 amino acids. Germline V gives CDR1 LNHDA, CDR2 SQIVND (reference sequence). Written as DNA, the CDR3 is TGTGCCAGTAGCCCGGGACAGGGCACCCCAAACTCCTACGAGCAGTACTTC. Residues: CASSPGQGTPNSYEQYF.